This TCR beta chain was identified in a study of T cell changes during pregnancy in multiple sclerosis. This CDR3 comprises 19 residues. Trimming took 5 bases from V and 10 from J; bases not matched to a gene: 21. Per germline, CDR1 SGHVS and CDR2 FNYEAQ. The protocol was immunoSEQ multiplex PCR, while the TCRdb copy is restricted to in-frame clones and leaves out a portion. The sample has around 80,000 clones, 92% seen once. The sequenced sample was peripheral blood, obtained before pregnancy. This sequence joins TRBV7-6 and TRBJ1-6, with 9 bases lining up with TRBD1. The TCR sequence derives from a female donor with multiple sclerosis, enrolled in a pregnancy study. The CDR3 DNA reads as TGTGCCAGCAGCACCCCTAGGGGGACAGGGATCGAGAGCAGGTCACCCCTCCACTTT. It specifies CASSTPRGTGIESRSPLHF.